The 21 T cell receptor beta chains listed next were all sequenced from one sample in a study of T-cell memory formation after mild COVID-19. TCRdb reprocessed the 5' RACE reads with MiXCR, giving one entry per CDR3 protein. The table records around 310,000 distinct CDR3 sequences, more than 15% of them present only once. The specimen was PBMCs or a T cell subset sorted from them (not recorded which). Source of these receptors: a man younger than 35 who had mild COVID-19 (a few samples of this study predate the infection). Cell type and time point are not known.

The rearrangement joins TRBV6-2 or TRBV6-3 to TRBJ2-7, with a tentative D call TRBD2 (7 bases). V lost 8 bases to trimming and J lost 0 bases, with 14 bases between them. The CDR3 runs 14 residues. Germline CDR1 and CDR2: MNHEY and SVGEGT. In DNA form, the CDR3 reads TGTGCCAGCCTTCGGGGGGCCGACTCCTACGAGCAGTACGTC. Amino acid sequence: CASLRGADSYEQYV.

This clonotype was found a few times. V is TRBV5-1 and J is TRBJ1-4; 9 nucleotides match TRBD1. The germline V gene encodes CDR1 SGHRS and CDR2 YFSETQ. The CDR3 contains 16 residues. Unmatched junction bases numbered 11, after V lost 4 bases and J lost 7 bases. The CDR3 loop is CASSRGQGGRSEKLFF. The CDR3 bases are TGCGCCAGCAGCCGGGGACAGGGCGGGCGGAGTGAAAAACTGTTTTTT.

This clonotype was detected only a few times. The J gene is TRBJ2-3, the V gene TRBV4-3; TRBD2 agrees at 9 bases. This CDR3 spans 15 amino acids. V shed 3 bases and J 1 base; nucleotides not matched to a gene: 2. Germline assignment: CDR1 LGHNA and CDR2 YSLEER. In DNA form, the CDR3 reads TGCGCCAGCAGCCAGAGGACTAGCGGCACAGATACGCAGTATTTT. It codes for CASSQRTSGTDTQYF.

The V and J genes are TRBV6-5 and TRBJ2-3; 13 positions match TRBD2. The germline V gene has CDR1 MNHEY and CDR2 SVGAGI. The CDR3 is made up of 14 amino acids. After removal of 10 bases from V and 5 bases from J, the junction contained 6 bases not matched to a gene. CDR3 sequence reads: CATQGLAGRDTQYF. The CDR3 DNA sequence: TGTGCCACCCAGGGACTAGCGGGGAGAGATACGCAGTATTTT.

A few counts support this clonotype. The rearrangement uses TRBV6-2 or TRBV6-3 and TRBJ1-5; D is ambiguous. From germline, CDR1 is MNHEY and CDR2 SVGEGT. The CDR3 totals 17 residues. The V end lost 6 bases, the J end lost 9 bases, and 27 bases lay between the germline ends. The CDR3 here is CASRLSLGVTVLGPQHF. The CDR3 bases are TGTGCCAGCAGATTGAGCCTCGGAGTGACCGTCCTTGGGCCCCAGCATTTT.

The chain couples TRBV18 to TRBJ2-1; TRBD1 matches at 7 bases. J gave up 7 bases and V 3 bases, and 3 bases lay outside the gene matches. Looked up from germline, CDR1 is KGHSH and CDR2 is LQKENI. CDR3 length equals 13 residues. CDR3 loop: CASSPLTGNEQFF. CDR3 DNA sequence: TGTGCCAGCTCACCCTTGACAGGGAATGAGCAGTTCTTC.

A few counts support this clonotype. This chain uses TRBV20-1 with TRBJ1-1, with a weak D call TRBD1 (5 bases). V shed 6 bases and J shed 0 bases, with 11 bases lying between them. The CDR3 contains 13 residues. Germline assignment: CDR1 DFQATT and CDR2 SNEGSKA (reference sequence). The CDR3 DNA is TGCAGTGCCCCGGGGGTAGTGAACACTGAAGCTTTCTTT. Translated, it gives CSAPGVVNTEAFF.

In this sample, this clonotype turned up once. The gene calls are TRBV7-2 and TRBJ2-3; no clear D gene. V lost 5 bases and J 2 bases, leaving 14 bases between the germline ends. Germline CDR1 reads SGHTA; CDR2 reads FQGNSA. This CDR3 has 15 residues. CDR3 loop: CASSPVGWTTDTQYF. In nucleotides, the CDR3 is TGTGCCAGCAGCCCAGTAGGCTGGACCACAGATACGCAGTATTTT.

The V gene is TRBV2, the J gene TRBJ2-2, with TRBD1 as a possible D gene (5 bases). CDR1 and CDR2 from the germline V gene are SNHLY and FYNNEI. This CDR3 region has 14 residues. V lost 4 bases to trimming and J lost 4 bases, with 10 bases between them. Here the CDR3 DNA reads TGTGCCAGCAGTGCGACAGTCCTCACCGGGGAGCTGTTTTTT. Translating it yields CASSATVLTGELFF.

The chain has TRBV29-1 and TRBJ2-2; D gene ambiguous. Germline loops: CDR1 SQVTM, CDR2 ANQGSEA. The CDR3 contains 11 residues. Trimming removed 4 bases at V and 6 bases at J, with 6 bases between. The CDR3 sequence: CSVGESGELFF. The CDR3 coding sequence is TGCAGCGTTGGAGAATCCGGGGAGCTGTTTTTT.

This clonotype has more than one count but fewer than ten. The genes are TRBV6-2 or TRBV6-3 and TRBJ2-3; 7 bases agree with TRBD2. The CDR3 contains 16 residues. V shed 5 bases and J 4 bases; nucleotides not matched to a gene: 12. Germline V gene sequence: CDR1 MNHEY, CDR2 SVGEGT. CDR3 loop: CASSTRVSGSPDTQYF. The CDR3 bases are TGTGCCAGCAGTACTCGGGTTAGCGGGTCACCAGATACGCAGTATTTT.

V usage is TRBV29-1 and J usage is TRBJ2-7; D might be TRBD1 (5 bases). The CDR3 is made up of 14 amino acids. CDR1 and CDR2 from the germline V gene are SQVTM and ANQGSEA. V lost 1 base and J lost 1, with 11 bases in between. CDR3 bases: TGCAGCGTTGAAGGACAGTTGGGTTCCTACGAGCAGTACTTC. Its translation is CSVEGQLGSYEQYF.

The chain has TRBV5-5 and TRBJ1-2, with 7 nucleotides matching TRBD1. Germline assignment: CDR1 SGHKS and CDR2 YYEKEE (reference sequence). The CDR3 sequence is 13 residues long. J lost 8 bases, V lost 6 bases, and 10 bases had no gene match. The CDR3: CASTWVRGKGYTF. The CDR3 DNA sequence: TGTGCCAGCACCTGGGTCAGGGGGAAAGGCTACACCTTC.

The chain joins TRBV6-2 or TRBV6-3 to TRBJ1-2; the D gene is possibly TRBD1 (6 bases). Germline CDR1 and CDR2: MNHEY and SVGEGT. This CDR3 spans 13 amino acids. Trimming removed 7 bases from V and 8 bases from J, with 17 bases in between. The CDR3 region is CASTSGGLRGYTF. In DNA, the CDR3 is TGTGCCAGCACCTCCGGGGGGCTCAGGGGCTACACCTTC.

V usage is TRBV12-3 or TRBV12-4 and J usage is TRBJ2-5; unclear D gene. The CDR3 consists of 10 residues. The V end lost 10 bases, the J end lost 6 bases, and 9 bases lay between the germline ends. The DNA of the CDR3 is TGTGCCATGCCCGGCCAGACCCAGTACTTC. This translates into CAMPGQTQYF.

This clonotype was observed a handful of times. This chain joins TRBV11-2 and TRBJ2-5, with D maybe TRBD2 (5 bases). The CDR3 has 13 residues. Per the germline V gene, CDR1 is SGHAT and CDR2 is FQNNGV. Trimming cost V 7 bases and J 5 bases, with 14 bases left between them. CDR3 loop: CASKGSGGETQYF. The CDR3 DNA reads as TGTGCCAGCAAAGGGAGCGGCGGGGAGACCCAGTACTTC.

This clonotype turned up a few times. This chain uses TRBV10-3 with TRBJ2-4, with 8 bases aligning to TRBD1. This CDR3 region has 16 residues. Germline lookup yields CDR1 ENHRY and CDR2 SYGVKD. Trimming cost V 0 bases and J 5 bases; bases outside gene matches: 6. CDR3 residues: CAISESDRVGQNIQYF. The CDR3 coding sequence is TGTGCCATCAGTGAGTCGGACAGGGTTGGCCAAAACATTCAGTACTTC.

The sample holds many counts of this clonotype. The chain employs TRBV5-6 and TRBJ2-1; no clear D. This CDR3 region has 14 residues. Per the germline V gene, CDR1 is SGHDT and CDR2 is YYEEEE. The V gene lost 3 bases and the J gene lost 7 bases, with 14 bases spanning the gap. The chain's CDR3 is CASSSDWSGNEQFF. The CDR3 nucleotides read TGTGCCAGCAGCTCCGACTGGTCCGGGAATGAGCAGTTCTTC.

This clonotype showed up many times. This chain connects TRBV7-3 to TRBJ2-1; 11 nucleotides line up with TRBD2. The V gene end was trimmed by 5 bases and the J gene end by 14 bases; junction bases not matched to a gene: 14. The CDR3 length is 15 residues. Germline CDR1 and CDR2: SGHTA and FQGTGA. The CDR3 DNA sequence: TGTGCCAGCAGCGTAGCGGGGGGGCCATCCTTTCTGGAGTTCTTC. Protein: CASSVAGGPSFLEFF.

CDR3 nucleotides: TGTGCCAGCACCGATGACAGGGGGGGCACTGAAGCTTTCTTT. It translates to CASTDDRGGTEAFF. The V call is TRBV7-9, the J call TRBJ1-1, with 9 bases identical to TRBD1. The CDR3 extends over 14 amino acids. CDR1 SEHNR and CDR2 FQNEAQ come from the germline V gene (reference sequence). Trimming took 7 bases from V and 4 from J; bases not matched to a gene: 7. The variable domain in full, completed from reference TRBV7-9 and TRBJ1-1, reads DTGVSQNPRHKITKRGQNVTFRCDPISEHNRLYWYRQTLGQGPEFLTYFQNEAQLEKSRLLSDRFSAERPKGSFSTLEIQRTEQGDSAMYLCASTDDRGGTEAFFGQGTRLTVV.

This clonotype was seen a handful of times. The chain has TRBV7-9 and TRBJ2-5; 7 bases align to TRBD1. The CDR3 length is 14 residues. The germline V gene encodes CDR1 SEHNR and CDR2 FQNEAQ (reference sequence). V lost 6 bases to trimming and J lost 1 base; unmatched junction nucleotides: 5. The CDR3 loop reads CASRLGQAQETQYF. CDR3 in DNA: TGTGCCAGCAGACTAGGACAGGCCCAAGAGACCCAGTACTTC.